These T cell receptor beta chains were read from a single sample in a study of blood T cell repertoires in COVID-19. TCRdb's copy holds only in-frame clones and misses some; the assay was immunoSEQ multiplex PCR. The table lists 250,000 to 400,000 clones, roughly 90% of them singletons. Source material: peripheral blood. Receptors originate from a woman in her 30s with COVID-19, enrolled during active disease. Each CDR3 is given with its conserved first and last residue. Fields, in order: CDR3 length, J gene, V gene, clone size, D gene, CDR3 protein, CDR3 DNA. A D gene is named only where the DNA matches it firmly. Not all rows give a size; the values are once, few, many and, for expanded clones, a class.

>15|TRBJ1-2|TRBV9|once|TRBD1
CASSVGQTGWRGYTF
TGTGCCAGCAGCGTAGGGCAGACAGGGTGGAGAGGCTACACCTTC
>14|TRBJ1-1|TRBV19|.|.
CASSIGALNTEAFF
TGTGCCAGTAGTATTGGGGCACTTAACACTGAAGCTTTCTTT
>15|TRBJ1-1|TRBV30|.|.
CAYYQGKGPNTEAFF
TGTGCCTATTATCAGGGTAAAGGCCCGAACACTGAAGCTTTCTTT
>15|TRBJ2-3|TRBV7-9|.|TRBD1
CASSLEDRGADTQYF
TGTGCCAGCAGCTTAGAGGACAGGGGAGCAGATACGCAGTATTTT
>15|TRBJ2-3|TRBV7-9|few|TRBD2
CASSVGLAVTDTQYF
TGTGCCAGCAGCGTGGGACTAGCGGTCACAGATACGCAGTATTTT
>17|TRBJ1-4|TRBV3-1/TRBV3-2|once|.
CASSQMEGKATNEKLFF
TGTGCCAGCAGCCAAATGGAGGGGAAGGCAACTAATGAAAAACTGTTTTTT
>14|TRBJ1-6|TRBV7-2|.|.
CASSSPGLDSPLHF
TGTGCCAGCAGCTCACCAGGGTTAGATTCACCCCTCCACTTT
>16|TRBJ1-5|TRBV28|once|.
CASSFFYRAQNQPQHF
TGTGCCAGCAGTTTTTTCTACAGAGCCCAAAATCAGCCCCAGCATTTT
>13|TRBJ2-7|TRBV27|.|TRBD1
CASSLQGAYEQYF
TGTGCCAGCAGTTTACAGGGGGCCTACGAGCAGTACTTC
>15|TRBJ1-4|TRBV10-3|.|.
CATAVGRATNEKLFF
TGTGCCACCGCGGTGGGTCGTGCAACTAATGAAAAACTGTTTTTT
>15|TRBJ2-1|TRBV2|.|TRBD2
CASSERRERYNEQFF
TGTGCCAGCAGTGAAAGGCGGGAGAGATACAATGAGCAGTTCTTC
>13|TRBJ1-1|TRBV6-6|.|TRBD1
CASRQGEGTEAFF
TGTGCCAGCAGACAGGGGGAGGGCACTGAAGCTTTCTTT
>15|TRBJ1-5|TRBV21-1|.|.
CASSKVAVSNQPQHF
TGTGCCAGCAGCAAAGTGGCAGTTAGCAATCAGCCCCAGCATTTT
>15|TRBJ2-7|TRBV30|once|TRBD2
CAWSEGLAGAGEQYF
TGTGCCTGGAGTGAAGGACTAGCGGGAGCGGGGGAGCAGTACTTC
>13|TRBJ1-1|TRBV6-5|.|.
CASSYLGGPIAFF
TGTGCCAGCAGTTACCTCGGGGGGCCGATAGCTTTCTTT
>15|TRBJ1-5|TRBV19|.|.
CASSNPTGGFGPQHF
TGTGCCAGTAGTAACCCCACGGGGGGCTTTGGGCCCCAGCATTTT
>13|TRBJ2-5|TRBV30|.|.
CAWSVRVIETQYF
TGTGCCTGGAGTGTACGGGTTATCGAGACCCAGTACTTC
>13|TRBJ1-1|TRBV19|.|.
CASSISGNTEAFF
TGTGCCAGTAGTATTTCGGGGAACACTGAAGCTTTCTTT
>13|TRBJ1-2|TRBV5-6|.|.
CASTLHRFYGYTF
TGTGCCAGCACCCTCCACAGGTTCTATGGCTACACCTTC
>12|TRBJ2-7|TRBV9|.|.
CASSVVNGEQYF
TGTGCCAGCAGCGTTGTAAACGGCGAGCAGTACTTC
>15|TRBJ1-5|TRBV20-1|.|TRBD1
CSASPVGQGWQPQHF
TGCAGTGCTAGTCCAGTCGGACAGGGCTGGCAGCCCCAGCATTTT
>14|TRBJ1-5|TRBV5-1|.|.
CASSLAGGNQPQHF
TGCGCCAGCAGCTTGGCAGGGGGCAATCAGCCCCAGCATTTT
>16|TRBJ2-2|TRBV5-4|.|TRBD2
CASSLGAGALAGELFF
TGTGCCAGCAGCTTGGGGGCGGGAGCTCTGGCCGGGGAGCTGTTTTTT
>16|TRBJ1-6|TRBV5-4|many|TRBD1
CASSSSPGQENSPLHF
TGTGCCAGCAGCTCGAGCCCCGGACAGGAAAATTCACCCCTCCACTTT
>12|TRBJ1-2|TRBV7-9|.|.
CASSDGGYGYTF
TGTGCCAGCAGTGACGGGGGCTATGGCTACACCTTC
>16|TRBJ2-1|TRBV18|.|.
CASSPPLSGPYNEQFF
TGTGCCAGCTCACCACCGCTTAGCGGCCCCTACAATGAGCAGTTCTTC
>13|TRBJ1-2|TRBV5-4|few|.
CASSLGSRYGYTF
TGTGCCAGCAGCTTGGGTTCCCGCTATGGCTACACCTTC
>16|TRBJ2-2|TRBV19|once|TRBD2
CASSIGLAGVTGELFF
TGTGCCAGTAGTATTGGCCTAGCGGGAGTTACCGGGGAGCTGTTTTTT
>16|TRBJ2-1|TRBV7-2|.|.
CASSSRTTHSYNEQFF
TGTGCCAGCAGCTCTAGGACTACGCACTCCTACAATGAGCAGTTCTTC
>14|TRBJ1-1|TRBV5-1|.|.
CASSLTVGNTEAFF
TGCGCCAGCAGCTTGACAGTCGGGAACACTGAAGCTTTCTTT
>14|TRBJ1-1|TRBV7-2|few|.
CASSLGTVNTEAFF
TGTGCCAGCAGCTTAGGTACAGTGAACACTGAAGCTTTCTTT
>11|TRBJ2-5|TRBV20-1|.|.
CSARAEETQYF
TGCAGTGCTAGGGCTGAAGAGACCCAGTACTTC
>16|TRBJ2-1|TRBV18|.|.
CASSPPRRGLHNEQFF
TGTGCCAGCTCACCACCAAGGAGGGGGCTCCACAATGAGCAGTTCTTC
>16|TRBJ2-3|TRBV24-1|.|TRBD2
CATSDVQAGVIDTQYF
TGTGCCACCAGTGATGTACAAGCGGGAGTTATAGATACGCAGTATTTT
>15|TRBJ2-1|TRBV4-1|.|TRBD2
CASSQASGTYNEQFF
TGCGCCAGCAGCCAAGCTAGCGGGACCTACAATGAGCAGTTCTTC
>16|TRBJ1-1|TRBV11-1|.|TRBD1
CASSFGTGTLNTEAFF
TGTGCCAGCAGCTTTGGGACAGGGACATTGAACACTGAAGCTTTCTTT
>15|TRBJ2-1|TRBV2|.|TRBD2
CASSGLARSYNEQFF
TGTGCCAGCAGTGGACTAGCTCGCTCCTACAATGAGCAGTTCTTC
>13|TRBJ2-1|TRBV24-1|.|TRBD1
CATAGTGGYEQFF
TGTGCCACCGCCGGGACAGGGGGCTATGAGCAGTTCTTC
>15|TRBJ1-6|TRBV2|.|.
CASSEESSYNSPLHF
TGTGCCAGCAGTGAAGAGAGCTCCTATAATTCACCCCTCCACTTT
>15|TRBJ1-5|TRBV19|.|.
CASRLVDRINQPQHF
TGTGCCAGTAGACTAGTGGACAGAATCAATCAGCCCCAGCATTTT
>14|TRBJ1-1|TRBV5-1|.|.
CASSFNQGNTEAFF
TGCGCCAGCAGCTTCAATCAGGGTAACACTGAAGCTTTCTTT
>16|TRBJ2-1|TRBV2|.|TRBD2
CASSEAQAGGQDEQFF
TGTGCCAGCAGTGAAGCGCAGGCGGGAGGGCAGGATGAGCAGTTCTTC
>13|TRBJ1-2|TRBV28|.|TRBD1
CASRTTGNYGYTF
TGTGCCAGCAGGACGACAGGGAACTATGGCTACACCTTC
>15|TRBJ2-1|TRBV29-1|.|.
CSVEVVRPIYNEQFF
TGCAGCGTTGAGGTGGTGCGTCCGATCTACAATGAGCAGTTCTTC
>14|TRBJ1-2|TRBV5-1|.|.
CASSLDGGDYGYTF
TGCGCCAGCAGCTTGGACGGGGGTGACTATGGCTACACCTTC
>15|TRBJ2-1|TRBV6-4|.|.
CASSEREVSYNEQFF
TGTGCCAGCAGTGAGAGGGAGGTGTCCTACAATGAGCAGTTCTTC
>14|TRBJ1-1|TRBV10-2|.|.
CASSEQGFNTEAFF
TGCGCCAGCAGTGAGCAGGGCTTTAACACTGAAGCTTTCTTT
>16|TRBJ2-7|TRBV2|.|TRBD2
CASRVVSGGSSYEQYF
TGTGCCAGCAGGGTGGTCTCGGGAGGCAGTTCCTACGAGCAGTACTTC